The 3 T cell receptor beta chains below come from one sample, sequenced in a study of blood T cell repertoires in COVID-19. Profiling relied on immunoSEQ multiplex PCR, and the TCRdb table lists in-frame clones only, not all of them. The repertoire consists of roughly 70,000 clones, with about nine tenths occurring once and the leading ten covering 6.7%. Sequencing was carried out using peripheral blood. The receptors shown here come from a woman at least 80 years old with active COVID-19.

As for this clone: One end of the junction is discordant with germline, which a read error may explain. The rearrangement uses TRBV30 and TRBJ2-1; TRBD2 matches at 10 bases. The CDR3 contains 12 residues. Germline CDR1 reads GTSNPN; CDR2 reads SVGIG (reference sequence). The CDR3 sequence: CAWGSGRASLLF. The CDR3 nucleotides are TGTGCCTGGGGGAGCGGGAGGGCGAGTTTACTCTTC.

CDR3 sequence: CATSGQRNTEAFF. In DNA, the CDR3 is TGTGCCACCTCGGGACAGCGGAACACTGAAGCTTTCTTT. The J gene is TRBJ1-1, the V gene TRBV5-6; 7 bases are shared with TRBD1. CDR3 length: 13 residues. The V gene end was trimmed by 9 bases and the J gene end by 1 base; junction bases not matched to a gene: 6. Germline values: CDR1 SGHDT, CDR2 YYEEEE.

The V call is TRBV3-1 (or the pseudogene TRBV3-2), the J call TRBJ2-1, with 7 nucleotides matching TRBD2. Germline CDR1 and CDR2: LGHDT and YNNKEL (reference sequence). The V segment lost 1 base and the J segment 0 bases; nucleotides outside the gene matches: 3. The CDR3 sequence is 16 residues long. Written as DNA, the CDR3 is TGTGCCAGCAGCCAAGCTGGCGGGAGCTCCTACAATGAGCAGTTCTTC. The encoded protein is CASSQAGGSSYNEQFF.